One T cell receptor beta chain is described in this entry. As handled by the study authors: Using reference gene primer amplification, nucleated cell counts were estimated. Sequenced by immunoSEQ multiplex PCR; TCRdb stores in-frame clones only, minus some. V and J calls and clone size come straight from that table; D and trimming were deduced from the DNA. The repertoire has under 250,000 clones, 80% to 90% of them found once; the top ten carry 2.9%. This sample was included in a study of blood T cell repertoires in COVID-19. Background on the study: Both acute and convalescent COVID-19 samples were obtained from the United States, Italy and Spain.

Trimming left V 6 bases short and J 0 bases short, with 22 bases between. The CDR3 is 18 amino acids. CDR1 and CDR2 from the germline V gene are SGHKS and YYEKEE (reference sequence). The sample comprised peripheral blood. This TCR was recovered from a man aged 45-65 years who had recovered from COVID-19. J is TRBJ1-3 and V is TRBV5-5; D possibly corresponds to TRBD1 (5 bases). CDR3 nucleotide sequence: TGTGCCAGCACCTCCCGGCTCTCCCGACAGACCTCTGGAAACACCATATATTTT. It specifies CASTSRLSRQTSGNTIYF.